This entry lists 30 T cell receptor beta chains sequenced from one sample in a study of cytomegalovirus exposure and HLA in healthy donors. The PCR made use of 60 Vbeta and 13 Jbeta primers. Sequencing used immunoSEQ multiplex PCR; TCRdb keeps in-frame clones, though not all of them. The sample consists of about 170,000 clones, 79% of them appearing once. The specimen sequenced was PBMCs. These receptors were collected from a woman aged 45-65 years in good health and CMV-seronegative.

This chain connects TRBV5-5 to TRBJ2-7; D is unclear. CDR1 and CDR2 from the germline V gene are SGHKS and YYEKEE (reference sequence). The CDR3 totals 14 residues. Trimming removed 0 bases from V and 0 bases from J, with 7 bases in between. CDR3 DNA sequence: TGTGCCAGCAGCTTGGTCCCCAGCTCCTACGAGCAGTACTTC. It yields the protein CASSLVPSSYEQYF. The variable domain in full, completed from reference TRBV5-5 and TRBJ2-7, reads DAGVTQSPTHLIKTRGQQVTLRCSPISGHKSVSWYQQVLGQGPQFIFQYYEKEERGRGNFPDRFSARQFPNYSSELNVNALLLGDSALYLCASSLVPSSYEQYFGPGTRLTVT.

This chain connects TRBV10-3 to TRBJ1-3; no clear D. Deletions cut 4 bases from V and 0 bases from J, with 13 bases between. In germline, CDR1 is ENHRY, CDR2 SYGVKD. The CDR3 runs 16 residues. CDR3 region: CAISGSVLSSGNTIYF. The CDR3 nucleotides are TGTGCCATCAGTGGGTCAGTCCTGAGCTCTGGAAACACCATATATTTT.

This clone appeared a few times. This chain joins TRBV5-1 and TRBJ2-5; unclear D gene. The CDR3 has 13 residues. V was clipped by 0 bases and J by 1 base, with 4 bases between them. CDR1 and CDR2 from the germline V gene are SGHRS and YFSETQ. The CDR3 region is CASSLVVQETQYF. CDR3 in DNA: TGCGCCAGCAGCTTGGTCGTCCAAGAGACCCAGTACTTC.

This rearrangement joins TRBV11-1 to TRBJ2-1, with 16 bases identical to TRBD2. Trimming at V came to 5 bases and at J to 10 bases, leaving 14 bases not matched to a gene. Germline CDR1 and CDR2: SGHAT and FQDESV (reference sequence). This CDR3 has 18 residues. The CDR3 region is CASSINGGTSGRAGEQFF. In DNA form, the CDR3 reads TGTGCCAGCAGCATCAACGGCGGGACTAGCGGGAGGGCGGGGGAGCAGTTCTTC.

This chain connects TRBV2 to TRBJ1-2, with D perhaps TRBD1 (5 bases). Germline V lookup: CDR1 SNHLY, CDR2 FYNNEI. The CDR3 spans 14 residues. V lost 7 bases to trimming and J lost 8 bases, with 20 bases between them. The CDR3 DNA is TGTGCCAGCAACCCCTCCGTTGCAGGGCAAGGCTACACCTTC. Translated: CASNPSVAGQGYTF.

J is TRBJ2-7 and V is TRBV7-9; 10 bases match TRBD2. CDR1 is SEHNR, CDR2 FQNEAQ, per germline (reference sequence). After removal of 5 bases from V and 6 bases from J, the junction contained 10 bases not matched to a gene. This CDR3 spans 15 amino acids. CDR3 sequence: CASSANLAGVGEQYF. The CDR3 DNA follows: TGTGCCAGCAGCGCCAACCTAGCGGGAGTGGGCGAGCAGTACTTC.

The gene calls are TRBV4-2 and TRBJ2-3; D possibly corresponds to TRBD2 (6 bases). Looked up from germline, CDR1 is LGHNA and CDR2 is YNFKEQ. V was clipped by 3 bases and J by 3 bases, with 25 bases between them. This CDR3 is 19 amino acids long. The CDR3 loop is CASSQRLAQPYQATDTQYF. The CDR3 region has the DNA TGTGCCAGCAGCCAGCGCCTAGCGCAGCCCTACCAGGCGACAGATACGCAGTATTTT.

This chain connects TRBV7-9 to TRBJ2-2; 7 bases align to TRBD1. The germline CDR1 and CDR2 sequences are SEHNR and FQNEAQ (reference sequence). CDR3 length: 15 amino acids. The DNA for the CDR3 is TGTTCCATCAGTACCGGGACAGAGAACACCGGGGAGCTGTTTTTT. It translates to CSISTGTENTGELFF.

This clone was seen a single time. The chain joins TRBV30 to TRBJ2-2; the D is unclear. The germline V gene encodes CDR1 GTSNPN and CDR2 SVGIG (reference sequence). The CDR3 is 16 amino acids. V was cut by 1 base and J by 3 bases, with 15 bases left in between. As DNA, the CDR3 is TGTGCCTGGAGTGGCCGAGACGCTCGGGACACCGGGGAGCTGTTTTTT. Protein sequence: CAWSGRDARDTGELFF.

The rearrangement links TRBV7-9 to TRBJ1-3, with 9 bases that match TRBD1. The V and J ends lost 2 bases and 0 bases, in that order; junction bases with no gene match: 5. The CDR3 sequence is 17 residues long. The germline CDR1 and CDR2 sequences are SEHNR and FQNEAQ (reference sequence). The CDR3 loop is CASSLPTGGTSGNTIYF. The CDR3 DNA follows: TGTGCCAGCAGCTTACCGACAGGGGGGACCTCTGGAAACACCATATATTTT.

V and J are TRBV19 and TRBJ2-4; D possibly corresponds to TRBD1 (7 bases). Germline loops: CDR1 LNHDA, CDR2 SQIVND (reference sequence). V was shortened by 5 bases and J by 1 base, with 21 bases between the two germline ends. CDR3 length: 18 amino acids. The CDR3: CASSARTGGVVAKNIQYF. The CDR3 region has the DNA TGTGCCAGTAGTGCCCGGACAGGAGGGGTGGTGGCCAAAAACATTCAGTACTTC.

Sample share makes this clone medium-sized. This rearrangement joins TRBV30 to TRBJ2-1, with 12 bases matching TRBD2. The CDR3 runs 15 residues. J gave up 4 bases and V 0 bases, and 1 base lay outside the gene matches. Germline-derived CDR1 and CDR2 are GTSNPN and SVGIG (reference sequence). The CDR3 reads CAWSVLAGGYNEQFF. The CDR3 DNA is TGTGCCTGGAGTGTACTAGCGGGGGGTTACAATGAGCAGTTCTTC.

The rearrangement uses TRBV29-1 and TRBJ2-7, with D hard to call. CDR1 and CDR2 from the germline V gene are SQVTM and ANQGSEA. V lost 5 bases, J lost 3 bases, and 8 bases lay in between. The CDR3 covers 11 residues. The CDR3 protein is CSVKSSYEQYF. The CDR3 DNA reads TGCAGCGTTAAAAGTAGCTACGAGCAGTACTTC.

The chain employs TRBV7-2 and TRBJ2-2, with 8 bases fitting TRBD1. V trimming: 2 bases; J trimming: 4 bases; junction bases outside the gene matches: 6. This CDR3 is 16 amino acids long. Germline V CDR1 and CDR2: SGHTA, FQGNSA. The DNA of the CDR3 is TGTGCCAGCAGCTTACAGACAGGGGTCACCACCGGGGAGCTGTTTTTT. This sequence encodes CASSLQTGVTTGELFF.

This chain connects TRBV27 to TRBJ2-3; maybe TRBD2 (5 bases). Trimming took off 9 bases at V and 2 bases at J, with 21 bases between the two ends. The V gene's germline CDR1 is MNHEY and CDR2 SMNVEV (reference sequence). The length of the CDR3 is 16 residues. This chain's CDR3 is CASRRSIAGVTDTQYF. The CDR3 region has the DNA TGTGCCAGTCGAAGGTCCATCGCGGGCGTCACAGATACGCAGTATTTT.

The chain's CDR3 is CASSLAWGDLGNEQFF. The CDR3 bases are TGTGCCAGCAGCTTAGCGTGGGGGGACTTAGGGAATGAGCAGTTCTTC. The rearrangement uses TRBV7-9 and TRBJ2-1; D is perhaps TRBD2 (6 bases). Germline V lookup: CDR1 SEHNR, CDR2 FQNEAQ (reference sequence). V lost 0 bases, J lost 7 bases, and 16 bases lay in between. There are 16 residues in the CDR3.

J is TRBJ1-2 and V is TRBV4-3, with 8 bases that match TRBD1. The trim removed 3 bases at V and 3 bases at J, leaving 12 bases unmatched. Germline assignment: CDR1 LGHNA and CDR2 YSLEER. The CDR3 loop spans 17 amino acids. The DNA of the CDR3 is TGCGCCAGCAGCCAGGAACAGGGGGGGGTTATGGACTATGGCTACACCTTC. Translated, it gives CASSQEQGGVMDYGYTF.

This chain connects TRBV7-9 to TRBJ1-5; a possible D gene is TRBD1 (5 bases). Trimming cost V 5 bases and J 9 bases, with 14 bases left between them. Germline V gives CDR1 SEHNR, CDR2 FQNEAQ (reference sequence). The CDR3 length is 13 residues. CDR3 in DNA: TGTGCCAGCAGCCCCGAAGGGGTCGGGCCCCAGCATTTT. As protein: CASSPEGVGPQHF.

This clone was seen a few times. The rearrangement links TRBV19 to TRBJ1-1; tentative D call: TRBD1 (6 bases). CDR1 and CDR2 from the germline V gene are LNHDA and SQIVND (reference sequence). V shed 4 bases and J shed 1 base, with 10 bases lying between them. This CDR3 is built from 14 residues. CDR3 nucleotide sequence: TGTGCCAGTAGTACTCAGGGGTGGAACACTGAAGCTTTCTTT. This codes for CASSTQGWNTEAFF.

The chain uses TRBV5-8 and TRBJ1-5; D gene ambiguous. Trimming pared 0 bases from V and 0 bases from J, leaving 7 bases between. The CDR3 loop spans 15 amino acids. Germline assignment: CDR1 SGHTS and CDR2 YDEGEE. The CDR3 DNA sequence: TGTGCCAGCAGCTTGGGACTGATTAGCAATCAGCCCCAGCATTTT. The encoded protein is CASSLGLISNQPQHF.

The chain has TRBV11-2 and TRBJ1-3; D remains unclear. Trimming removed 4 bases from V and 8 bases from J, with 9 bases in between. Germline V CDR1 and CDR2: SGHAT, FQNNGV. The CDR3 totals 12 residues. This CDR3 reads CASSSELDTIYF. The DNA of the CDR3 is TGTGCCAGCAGCTCCGAGTTGGACACCATATATTTT.

The chain joins TRBV2 to TRBJ2-2; a weak D match, TRBD2 (6 bases). This CDR3 comprises 14 residues. Germline V gene lookup returns CDR1 SNHLY and CDR2 FYNNEI. V was pared by 10 bases and J by 4 bases, with 16 bases between. The CDR3 nucleotides read TGTGCCAACCACGTGGGACTTTTCACCGGGGAGCTGTTTTTT. Translating gives CANHVGLFTGELFF.

The genes are TRBV28 and TRBJ1-5; the match to TRBD1 covers 11 bases. The germline CDR1 and CDR2 sequences are MDHEN and SYDVKM. The CDR3 loop spans 17 amino acids. The V segment lost 5 bases and the J segment 1 base; nucleotides outside the gene matches: 7. CDR3 DNA: TGTGCCAGCAGTGGGGACAGGGGGACTCGGAGCAATCAGCCCCAGCATTTT. Its protein product is CASSGDRGTRSNQPQHF.

The genes are TRBV7-8 and TRBJ1-1; weak D call: TRBD1 (5 bases). CDR3 size: 14 residues. V was trimmed by 2 bases and J by 0 bases, leaving 7 bases between them. CDR1 is SGHVS and CDR2 is FQNEAQ in the germline V gene. The CDR3 nucleotides read TGTGCCAGCAGCTTATTAGGGGTGAACACTGAAGCTTTCTTT. It encodes CASSLLGVNTEAFF.

In its sample, this clone was seen a few times. This rearrangement joins TRBV9 to TRBJ1-1; possibly TRBD1 for D (6 bases). From germline, CDR1 is SGDLS and CDR2 YYNGEE. The CDR3 has 13 amino acids. The V gene lost 2 bases and the J gene lost 4 bases, with 9 bases spanning the gap. This CDR3 is CASSVPGATEAFF. The CDR3 DNA reads TGTGCCAGCAGCGTCCCAGGGGCCACTGAAGCTTTCTTT.

V is TRBV6-1 and J is TRBJ1-2; 8 bases are a match to TRBD1. In germline, CDR1 is MNHNS, CDR2 SASEGT. The J segment lost 6 bases and the V segment lost 1 base, leaving 4 bases of the junction unmatched. The CDR3 totals 14 residues. CDR3 DNA: TGTGCCAGCAGTGAAGTTCCAGGGGGCCATGGCTACACCTTC. It codes for CASSEVPGGHGYTF.

This clone was seen a handful of times. The V and J genes are TRBV2 and TRBJ2-5; 9 bases are a match to TRBD1. In germline, CDR1 is SNHLY, CDR2 FYNNEI. This CDR3 contains 13 residues. V trimming: 8 bases; J trimming: 4 bases; junction bases outside the gene matches: 5. CDR3 region: CASGDRVGETQYF. Written as DNA, the CDR3 is TGTGCCAGCGGGGACAGGGTTGGAGAGACCCAGTACTTC.

The chain carries TRBV7-2 and TRBJ2-5; D not certain. CDR3 length: 16 residues. Trimming removed 3 bases at V and 2 bases at J, with 16 bases between. Germline values: CDR1 SGHTA, CDR2 FQGNSA. The CDR3 DNA is TGTGCCAGCAGCTTGCGTCTTTCTGGCGGACAAGAGACCCAGTACTTC. Its translation is CASSLRLSGGQETQYF.

There are a few counts of this clone. The CDR3 sequence is CASSLGSQGAFEQYF. In nucleotides, the CDR3 is TGTGCCAGCAGCTTAGGTTCGCAGGGGGCGTTCGAGCAGTACTTC. This chain joins TRBV7-2 and TRBJ2-7; 8 bases map to TRBD1. The CDR3 is 15 amino acids. The germline V gene has CDR1 SGHTA and CDR2 FQGNSA. Trimming removed 1 base from V and 6 bases from J; junction bases left unmatched: 8.

The chain recombines TRBV6-5 with TRBJ1-1; D call uncertain. Per germline, CDR1 MNHEY and CDR2 SVGAGI. With 10 bases removed from V and 0 bases from J, the gap between germline ends came to 12 bases. This CDR3 is 13 amino acids long. The CDR3 DNA reads TGTGCCACCTACAGTCGATTGAACACTGAAGCTTTCTTT. As protein: CATYSRLNTEAFF.